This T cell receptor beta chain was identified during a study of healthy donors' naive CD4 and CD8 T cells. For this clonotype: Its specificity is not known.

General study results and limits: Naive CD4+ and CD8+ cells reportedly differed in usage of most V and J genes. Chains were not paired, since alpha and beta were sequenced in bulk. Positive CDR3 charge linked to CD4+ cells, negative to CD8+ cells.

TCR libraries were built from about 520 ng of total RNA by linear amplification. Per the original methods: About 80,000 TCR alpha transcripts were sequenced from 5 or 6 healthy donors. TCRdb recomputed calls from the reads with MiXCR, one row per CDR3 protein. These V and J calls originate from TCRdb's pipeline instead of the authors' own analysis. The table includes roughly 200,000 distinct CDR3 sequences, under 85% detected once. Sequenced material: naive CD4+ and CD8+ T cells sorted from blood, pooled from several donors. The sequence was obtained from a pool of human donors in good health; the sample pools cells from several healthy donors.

The DNA of the CDR3 is TGTGCCACCCGCCCCCCTGGCGATGGTGGCTACACCTTC. This gives the protein CATRPPGDGGYTF. The chain couples TRBV15 to TRBJ1-2; unclear D gene. Germline CDR1 and CDR2: LNHNV and YYDKDF (reference sequence). V gave up 8 bases and J gave up 7 bases, with 17 bases separating them. This CDR3 has 13 amino acids.